The T cell receptor (beta chain) under discussion was sequenced for a study of blood T cell repertoires in COVID-19. Across the whole study: PBMCs, B-cell-depleted T cells, or T cells provided the cDNA or gDNA that made up the material.

Germline assignment: CDR1 PRHDT and CDR2 FYEKMQ (reference sequence). The V end was cut by 2 bases, the J end by 2 bases, with 14 bases between. This CDR3 is built from 16 residues. Sequenced by immunoSEQ multiplex PCR; TCRdb stores in-frame clones only, minus some. The sample records more than 150,000 clones, roughly 84% being singletons. Clinical histories supplied by participants themselves formed the basis of cohort assignment. Sequencing input: PBMCs or T cells enriched from blood (not recorded which). The rearrangement joins TRBV13 to TRBJ2-3; D call uncertain. The receptor was isolated from a woman between 45 and 60 years old who had recovered from COVID-19. CDR3 nucleotide sequence: TGTGCCAGCAGCTTACGAACTGTTCCTTACACAGATACGCAGTATTTT. It yields the protein CASSLRTVPYTDTQYF.